This is a list of T cell receptor beta chains from one sample in a study of human T cells and chemical hapten exposure. TCRdb called the RACE reads again in MiXCR, with one record for every CDR3 protein. Among 180,000 or so distinct CDR3 sequences listed, around 20% were seen once. Sequencing used whole blood, obtained in connection with sensitization to the hapten diphenylcyclopropenone (DPC). All receptors come from a woman aged 50 to 60 with alopecia areata. Some clones in this sample may be carry-over from other donors' samples. Both conserved end residues are part of each CDR3. The order of the fields is CDR3 length, D gene, V gene, clone size, J gene, CDR3 protein, CDR3 DNA. D genes are given only for firm matches. Rows give clone size only sometimes, using once, few, many, or a class for an expanded clone.

len: 14; d_gene: TRBD1; v_gene: TRBV2; abundance: few; j_gene: TRBJ1-5; CDR3aa: CASATGGSNQPQHF; CDR3nt: TGTGCCAGCGCAACAGGGGGTAGCAATCAGCCCCAGCATTTT
len: 16; d_gene: TRBD2; v_gene: TRBV20-1; abundance: -; j_gene: TRBJ2-1; CDR3aa: CSARRSSWGRAPEQFF; CDR3nt: TGCAGTGCTAGACGGTCCTCATGGGGGAGGGCCCCCGAGCAGTTCTTC
len: 15; d_gene: TRBD2; v_gene: TRBV24-1; abundance: -; j_gene: TRBJ2-1; CDR3aa: CATSDPGLAPNEQFF; CDR3nt: TGTGCCACCAGTGATCCGGGACTAGCGCCGAATGAGCAGTTCTTC
len: 15; d_gene: TRBD1; v_gene: TRBV5-6; abundance: -; j_gene: TRBJ2-5; CDR3aa: CASSHDRGPQETQYF; CDR3nt: TGTGCCAGCAGCCACGACAGGGGGCCCCAAGAGACCCAGTACTTC
len: 17; d_gene: -; v_gene: TRBV20-1; abundance: -; j_gene: TRBJ1-4; CDR3aa: CSARARRTGEVDEKLFF; CDR3nt: TGCAGTGCCAGAGCCAGACGAACAGGCGAAGTAGATGAAAAACTGTTTTTT
len: 15; d_gene: -; v_gene: TRBV20-1; abundance: -; j_gene: TRBJ2-7; CDR3aa: CSARDRGRRFGEQYF; CDR3nt: TGCAGTGCTAGAGATCGTGGACGGAGATTCGGCGAGCAGTACTTC
len: 14; d_gene: TRBD1; v_gene: TRBV27; abundance: few; j_gene: TRBJ2-5; CDR3aa: CASSPGGQQETQYF; CDR3nt: TGTGCCAGCAGCCCAGGGGGACAGCAAGAGACCCAGTACTTC
len: 15; d_gene: -; v_gene: TRBV7-3; abundance: few; j_gene: TRBJ2-5; CDR3aa: CASSLLGAHQETQYF; CDR3nt: TGTGCCAGCAGCTTACTCGGGGCACATCAAGAGACCCAGTACTTC
len: 11; d_gene: -; v_gene: TRBV20-1; abundance: -; j_gene: TRBJ2-7; CDR3aa: CSARGGYEQYF; CDR3nt: TGCAGTGCTAGAGGAGGGTACGAGCAGTACTTC
len: 15; d_gene: -; v_gene: TRBV12-3/TRBV12-4; abundance: few; j_gene: TRBJ1-5; CDR3aa: CASSLRGGSNQPQHF; CDR3nt: TGTGCCAGCAGTTTAAGGGGGGGTAGCAATCAGCCCCAGCATTTT
len: 13; d_gene: TRBD2; v_gene: TRBV10-1; abundance: few; j_gene: TRBJ2-3; CDR3aa: CASSDSGRDTQYF; CDR3nt: TGCGCCAGCAGTGATAGCGGGAGGGATACGCAGTATTTT
len: 14; d_gene: -; v_gene: TRBV20-1; abundance: -; j_gene: TRBJ2-7; CDR3aa: CSAKIRTQLYEQYF; CDR3nt: TGCAGTGCCAAGATTCGGACTCAACTGTACGAGCAGTACTTC
len: 14; d_gene: -; v_gene: TRBV6-1; abundance: -; j_gene: TRBJ2-3; CDR3aa: CASTRRAGTDTQYF; CDR3nt: TGTGCCAGCACTCGTAGAGCGGGCACAGATACGCAGTATTTT
len: 16; d_gene: -; v_gene: TRBV7-9; abundance: -; j_gene: TRBJ1-1; CDR3aa: CASSSSLSVRVTEAFF; CDR3nt: TGTGCCAGCAGCTCCTCGCTTTCGGTTCGCGTCACTGAAGCTTTCTTT
len: 13; d_gene: TRBD1; v_gene: TRBV30; abundance: -; j_gene: TRBJ2-2; CDR3aa: CAWSRGLDGELFF; CDR3nt: TGTGCCTGGAGTAGGGGGCTGGACGGGGAGCTGTTTTTT
len: 14; d_gene: TRBD2; v_gene: TRBV12-3/TRBV12-4; abundance: -; j_gene: TRBJ2-2; CDR3aa: CASSFNGRGGELFF; CDR3nt: TGTGCCAGCAGTTTTAACGGGAGGGGCGGGGAGCTGTTTTTT
len: 15; d_gene: TRBD2; v_gene: TRBV5-1; abundance: few; j_gene: TRBJ2-1; CDR3aa: CASSQQTSGRGEQFF; CDR3nt: TGCGCCAGCAGCCAACAAACTAGCGGGAGAGGTGAGCAGTTCTTC
len: 15; d_gene: TRBD2; v_gene: TRBV28; abundance: -; j_gene: TRBJ2-7; CDR3aa: CASSSPTSVSYEQYF; CDR3nt: TGTGCCAGCAGTTCCCCCACTAGCGTCTCCTACGAGCAGTACTTC
len: 15; d_gene: -; v_gene: TRBV12-3/TRBV12-4; abundance: -; j_gene: TRBJ2-1; CDR3aa: CASSFFGGSYNEQFF; CDR3nt: TGTGCCAGCAGTTTTTTTGGGGGGTCCTACAATGAGCAGTTCTTC
len: 13; d_gene: -; v_gene: TRBV12-3/TRBV12-4; abundance: -; j_gene: TRBJ1-6; CDR3aa: CASSMVRHSPLHF; CDR3nt: TGTGCCAGCAGTATGGTGCGCCATTCACCCCTCCACTTT
len: 15; d_gene: TRBD2; v_gene: TRBV20-1; abundance: -; j_gene: TRBJ2-2; CDR3aa: CSARDGGRTTGELFF; CDR3nt: TGCAGTGCTAGAGATGGCGGGAGGACAACCGGGGAGCTGTTTTTT
len: 13; d_gene: TRBD1; v_gene: TRBV2; abundance: few; j_gene: TRBJ1-2; CDR3aa: CASRGQGFYGYTF; CDR3nt: TGTGCCAGCAGGGGACAGGGTTTCTATGGCTACACCTTC
len: 12; d_gene: -; v_gene: TRBV12-3/TRBV12-4; abundance: -; j_gene: TRBJ1-4; CDR3aa: CASRAAGEKLFF; CDR3nt: TGTGCCAGCAGGGCCGCGGGGGAAAAACTGTTTTTT
len: 17; d_gene: -; v_gene: TRBV15; abundance: few; j_gene: TRBJ2-3; CDR3aa: CATSRSRGGASTDTQYF; CDR3nt: TGTGCCACCAGCAGATCCCGAGGCGGAGCTAGCACAGATACGCAGTATTTT
len: 14; d_gene: -; v_gene: TRBV6-4; abundance: -; j_gene: TRBJ2-3; CDR3aa: CASSDSYRSDTQYF; CDR3nt: TGTGCCAGCAGTGACTCGTACAGATCAGATACGCAGTATTTT
len: 15; d_gene: -; v_gene: TRBV15; abundance: -; j_gene: TRBJ1-4; CDR3aa: CATSRGHYLSEKLFF; CDR3nt: TGTGCCACCAGCCGGGGCCATTACCTCAGTGAAAAACTGTTTTTT
len: 11; d_gene: -; v_gene: TRBV2; abundance: -; j_gene: TRBJ1-2; CDR3aa: CASSENYGYTF; CDR3nt: TGTGCCAGCAGTGAAAACTATGGCTACACCTTC
len: 14; d_gene: TRBD1; v_gene: TRBV25-1; abundance: -; j_gene: TRBJ1-6; CDR3aa: CASTGTGGNSPLHF; CDR3nt: TGTGCCAGCACTGGGACAGGCGGTAATTCACCCCTCCACTTT
len: 13; d_gene: -; v_gene: TRBV6-4; abundance: -; j_gene: TRBJ1-5; CDR3aa: CASSRELNQPQHF; CDR3nt: TGTGCCAGCAGCAGGGAGTTGAATCAGCCCCAGCATTTT
len: 18; d_gene: -; v_gene: TRBV28; abundance: -; j_gene: TRBJ1-2; CDR3aa: CASSLAGEFGGANYGYTF; CDR3nt: TGTGCCAGCAGTTTAGCCGGGGAATTTGGGGGGGCGAACTATGGCTACACCTTC
len: 14; d_gene: -; v_gene: TRBV5-1; abundance: many; j_gene: TRBJ2-3; CDR3aa: CASTLQKTTDTQYF; CDR3nt: TGCGCCAGCACCCTACAAAAAACCACAGATACGCAGTATTTT